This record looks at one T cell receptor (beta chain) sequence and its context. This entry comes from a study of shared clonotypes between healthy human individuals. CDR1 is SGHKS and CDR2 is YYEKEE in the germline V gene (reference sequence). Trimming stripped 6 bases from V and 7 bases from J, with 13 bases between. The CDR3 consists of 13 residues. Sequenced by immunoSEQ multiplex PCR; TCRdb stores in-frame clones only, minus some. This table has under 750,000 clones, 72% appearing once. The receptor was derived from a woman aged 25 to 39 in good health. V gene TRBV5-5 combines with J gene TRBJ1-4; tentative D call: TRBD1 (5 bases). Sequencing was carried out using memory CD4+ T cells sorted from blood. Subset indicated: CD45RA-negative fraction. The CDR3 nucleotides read TGTGCCAGCACCTGGGCAGGGCGTGAAAAACTGTTTTTT. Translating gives CASTWAGREKLFF.